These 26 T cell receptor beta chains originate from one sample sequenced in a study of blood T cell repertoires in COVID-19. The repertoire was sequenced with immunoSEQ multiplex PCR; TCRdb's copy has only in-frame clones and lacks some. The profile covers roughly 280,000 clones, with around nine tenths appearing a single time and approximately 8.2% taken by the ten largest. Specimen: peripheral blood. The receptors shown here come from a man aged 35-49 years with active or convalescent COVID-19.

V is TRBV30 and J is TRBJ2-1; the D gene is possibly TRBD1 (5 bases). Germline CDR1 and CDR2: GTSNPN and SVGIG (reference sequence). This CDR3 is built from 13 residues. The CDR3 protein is CASDSNSYNEQFF. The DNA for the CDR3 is TGTGCTTCCGACAGTAACTCCTACAATGAGCAGTTCTTC.

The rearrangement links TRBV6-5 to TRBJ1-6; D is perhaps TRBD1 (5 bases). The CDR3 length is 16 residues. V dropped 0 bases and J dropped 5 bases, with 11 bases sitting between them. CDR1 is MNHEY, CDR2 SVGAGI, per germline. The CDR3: CASSYSGQGNNSPLHF. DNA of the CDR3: TGTGCCAGCAGTTACTCGGGGCAGGGAAATAATTCACCCCTCCACTTT.

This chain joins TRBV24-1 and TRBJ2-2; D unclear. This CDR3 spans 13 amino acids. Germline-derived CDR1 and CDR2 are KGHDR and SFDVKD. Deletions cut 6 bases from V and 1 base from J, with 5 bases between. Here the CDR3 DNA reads TGTGCCACCAGTCAGTGGAACACCGGGGAGCTGTTTTTT. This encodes CATSQWNTGELFF.

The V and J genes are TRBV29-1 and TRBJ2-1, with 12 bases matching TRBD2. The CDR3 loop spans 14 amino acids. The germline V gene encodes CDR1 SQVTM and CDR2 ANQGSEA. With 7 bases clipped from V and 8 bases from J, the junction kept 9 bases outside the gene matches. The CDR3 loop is CSEGTSGFADEQFF. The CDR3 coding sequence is TGCAGCGAGGGGACTAGCGGGTTCGCGGATGAGCAGTTCTTC.

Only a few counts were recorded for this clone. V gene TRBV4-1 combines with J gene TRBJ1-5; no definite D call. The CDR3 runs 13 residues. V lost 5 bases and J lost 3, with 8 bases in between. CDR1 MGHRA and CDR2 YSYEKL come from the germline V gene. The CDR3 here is CASSYGLNQPQHF. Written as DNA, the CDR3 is TGCGCCAGCAGCTATGGACTCAATCAGCCCCAGCATTTT.

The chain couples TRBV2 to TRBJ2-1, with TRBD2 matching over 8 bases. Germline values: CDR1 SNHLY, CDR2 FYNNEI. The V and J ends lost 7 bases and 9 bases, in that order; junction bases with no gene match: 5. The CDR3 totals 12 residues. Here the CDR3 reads CASTGGRSEQFF. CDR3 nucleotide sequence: TGTGCCAGCACGGGAGGGCGGAGTGAGCAGTTCTTC. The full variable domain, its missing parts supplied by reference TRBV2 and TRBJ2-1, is EPEVTQTPSHQVTQMGQEVILRCVPISNHLYFYWYRQILGQKVEFLVSFYNNEISEKSEIFDDQFSVERPDGSNFTLKIRSTKLEDSAMYFCASTGGRSEQFFGPGTRLTVL.

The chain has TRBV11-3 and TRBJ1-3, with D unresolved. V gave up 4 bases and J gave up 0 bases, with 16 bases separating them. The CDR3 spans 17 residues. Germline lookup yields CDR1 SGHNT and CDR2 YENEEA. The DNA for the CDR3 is TGTGCCAGCAGCTACAGAGATACAGTGAGCTCTGGAAACACCATATATTTT. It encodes CASSYRDTVSSGNTIYF. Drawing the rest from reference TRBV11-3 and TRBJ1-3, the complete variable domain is EAGVVQSPRYKIIEKKQPVAFWCNPISGHNTLYWYLQNLGQGPELLIRYENEEAVDDSQLPKDRFSAERLKGVDSTLKIQPAELGDSAVYLCASSYRDTVSSGNTIYFGEGSWLTVV.

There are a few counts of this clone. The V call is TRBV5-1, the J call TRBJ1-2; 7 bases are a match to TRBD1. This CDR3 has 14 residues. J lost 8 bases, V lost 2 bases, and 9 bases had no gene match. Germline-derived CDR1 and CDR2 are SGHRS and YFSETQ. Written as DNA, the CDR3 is TGCGCCAGCAGCTTACCAGACAGGGCGAACGGCTACACCTTC. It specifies CASSLPDRANGYTF. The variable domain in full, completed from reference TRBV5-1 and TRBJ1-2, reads KAGVTQTPRYLIKTRGQQVTLSCSPISGHRSVSWYQQTPGQGLQFLFEYFSETQRNKGNFPGRFSGRQFSNSRSEMNVSTLELGDSALYLCASSLPDRANGYTFGSGTRLTVV.

CDR3 loop: CASSPGHLNTEAFF. CDR3 DNA sequence: TGTGCCAGCAGCCCGGGACACCTGAACACTGAAGCTTTCTTT. The J gene is TRBJ1-1, the V gene TRBV3-1 (or the pseudogene TRBV3-2); perhaps TRBD1 as D (6 bases). The V gene lost 4 bases and the J gene lost 0 bases, with 9 bases spanning the gap. The germline V gene has CDR1 LGHDT and CDR2 YNNKEL (reference sequence). The CDR3 length is 14 residues.

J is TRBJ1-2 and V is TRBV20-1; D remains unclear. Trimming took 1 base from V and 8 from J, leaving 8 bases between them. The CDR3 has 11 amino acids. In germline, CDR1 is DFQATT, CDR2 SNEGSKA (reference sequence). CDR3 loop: CSARVGEGYTF. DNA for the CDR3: TGCAGTGCTAGAGTAGGAGAGGGCTACACCTTC.

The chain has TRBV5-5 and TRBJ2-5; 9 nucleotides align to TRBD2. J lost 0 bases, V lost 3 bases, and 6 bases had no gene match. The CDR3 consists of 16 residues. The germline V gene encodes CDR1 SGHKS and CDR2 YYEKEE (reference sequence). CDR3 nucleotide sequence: TGTGCCAGCAGCTACCCTAGCGGGGTTTACCAAGAGACCCAGTACTTC. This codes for CASSYPSGVYQETQYF.

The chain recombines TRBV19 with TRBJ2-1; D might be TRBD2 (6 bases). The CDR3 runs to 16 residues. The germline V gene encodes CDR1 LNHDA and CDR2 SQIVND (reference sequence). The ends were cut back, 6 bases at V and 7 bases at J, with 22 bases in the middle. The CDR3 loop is CASSGRGFVAGNEQFF. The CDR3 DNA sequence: TGTGCCAGTAGCGGGAGAGGGTTTGTGGCAGGGAATGAGCAGTTCTTC.

The CDR3, as DNA: TGTGCCAGCAGCTTGGAGTCAGAAGATAATGAAAAACTGTTTTTT. Residues: CASSLESEDNEKLFF. The chain is built from TRBV5-5 and TRBJ1-4; D call uncertain. Germline V lookup: CDR1 SGHKS, CDR2 YYEKEE (reference sequence). With 0 bases removed from V and 4 bases from J, the gap between germline ends came to 10 bases. The CDR3 length is 15 residues. Full variable domain (missing parts from reference TRBV5-5 and TRBJ1-4): DAGVTQSPTHLIKTRGQQVTLRCSPISGHKSVSWYQQVLGQGPQFIFQYYEKEERGRGNFPDRFSARQFPNYSSELNVNALLLGDSALYLCASSLESEDNEKLFFGSGTQLSVL.

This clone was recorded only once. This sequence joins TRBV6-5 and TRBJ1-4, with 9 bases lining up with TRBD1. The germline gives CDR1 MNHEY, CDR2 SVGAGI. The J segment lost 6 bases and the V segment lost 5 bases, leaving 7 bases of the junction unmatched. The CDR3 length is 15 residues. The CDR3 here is CASSRGDRDYEKLFF. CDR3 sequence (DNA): TGTGCCAGCAGTCGGGGGGACAGGGATTATGAAAAACTGTTTTTT.

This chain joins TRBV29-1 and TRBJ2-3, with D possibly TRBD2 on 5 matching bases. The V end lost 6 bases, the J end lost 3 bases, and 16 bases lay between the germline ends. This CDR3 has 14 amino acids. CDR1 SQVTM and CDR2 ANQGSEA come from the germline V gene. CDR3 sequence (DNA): TGCAGCGTCCTTAGCGTTACCGGGACAGATACGCAGTATTTT. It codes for CSVLSVTGTDTQYF.

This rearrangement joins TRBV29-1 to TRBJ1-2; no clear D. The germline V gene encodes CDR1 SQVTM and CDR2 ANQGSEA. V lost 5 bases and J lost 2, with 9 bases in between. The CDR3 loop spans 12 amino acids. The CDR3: CSVRDNNYGYTF. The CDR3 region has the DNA TGCAGCGTTCGAGACAACAACTATGGCTACACCTTC.

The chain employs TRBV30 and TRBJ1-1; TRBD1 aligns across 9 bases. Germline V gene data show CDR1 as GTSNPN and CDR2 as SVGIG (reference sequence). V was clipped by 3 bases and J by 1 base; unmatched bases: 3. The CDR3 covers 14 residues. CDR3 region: CAWRQGAQNTEAFF. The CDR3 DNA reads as TGTGCCTGGAGACAGGGGGCGCAGAACACTGAAGCTTTCTTT.

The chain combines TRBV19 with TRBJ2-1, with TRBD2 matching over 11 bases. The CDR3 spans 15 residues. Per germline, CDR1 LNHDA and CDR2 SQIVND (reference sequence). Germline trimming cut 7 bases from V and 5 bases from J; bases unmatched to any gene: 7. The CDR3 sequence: CASNVAGGLHNEQFF. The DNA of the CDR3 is TGTGCCAGTAATGTAGCGGGAGGGCTTCACAATGAGCAGTTCTTC.

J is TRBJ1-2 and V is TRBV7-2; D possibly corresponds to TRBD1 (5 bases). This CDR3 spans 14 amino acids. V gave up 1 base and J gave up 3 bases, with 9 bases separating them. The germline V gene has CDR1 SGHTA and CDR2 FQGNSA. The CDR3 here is CASSLVGGYYGYTF. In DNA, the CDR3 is TGTGCCAGCAGCTTAGTCGGGGGTTACTATGGCTACACCTTC.

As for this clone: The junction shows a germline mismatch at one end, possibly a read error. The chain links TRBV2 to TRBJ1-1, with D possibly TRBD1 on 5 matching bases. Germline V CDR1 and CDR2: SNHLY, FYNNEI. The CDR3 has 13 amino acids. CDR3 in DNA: TGTGCCACCGCGTTGGGACTGAATACTGAAGCTTTCTTT. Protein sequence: CATALGLNTEAFF.

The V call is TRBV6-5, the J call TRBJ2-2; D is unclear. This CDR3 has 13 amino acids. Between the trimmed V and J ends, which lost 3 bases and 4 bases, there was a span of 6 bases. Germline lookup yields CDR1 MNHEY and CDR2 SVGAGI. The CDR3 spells CASSYGPTGELFF. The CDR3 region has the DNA TGTGCCAGCAGTTATGGGCCCACCGGGGAGCTGTTTTTT.

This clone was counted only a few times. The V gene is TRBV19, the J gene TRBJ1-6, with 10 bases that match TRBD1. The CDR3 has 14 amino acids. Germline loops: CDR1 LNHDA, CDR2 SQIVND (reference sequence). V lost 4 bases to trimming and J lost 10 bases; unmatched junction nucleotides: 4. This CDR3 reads CASSTDRGGSPLHF. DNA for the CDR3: TGTGCCAGTAGTACGGACAGGGGGGGATCACCCCTCCACTTT.

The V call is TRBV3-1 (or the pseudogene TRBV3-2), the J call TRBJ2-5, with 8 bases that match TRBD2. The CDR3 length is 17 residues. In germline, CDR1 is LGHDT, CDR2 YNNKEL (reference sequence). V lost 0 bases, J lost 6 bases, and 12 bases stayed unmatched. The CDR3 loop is CASSQDPSGGWEKTQYF. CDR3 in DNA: TGTGCCAGCAGCCAAGACCCCAGCGGGGGATGGGAAAAGACCCAGTACTTC.

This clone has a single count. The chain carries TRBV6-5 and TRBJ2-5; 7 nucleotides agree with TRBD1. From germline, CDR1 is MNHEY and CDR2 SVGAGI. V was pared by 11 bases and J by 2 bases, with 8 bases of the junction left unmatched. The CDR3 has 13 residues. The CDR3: CAARTGPQETQYF. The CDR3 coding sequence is TGTGCCGCCCGGACAGGCCCTCAAGAGACCCAGTACTTC.

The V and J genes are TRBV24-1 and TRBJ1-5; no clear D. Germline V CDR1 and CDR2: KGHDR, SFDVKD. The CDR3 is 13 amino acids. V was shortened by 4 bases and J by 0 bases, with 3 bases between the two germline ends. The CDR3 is CATSDYSNQPQHF. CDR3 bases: TGTGCCACCAGTGACTATAGCAATCAGCCCCAGCATTTT.

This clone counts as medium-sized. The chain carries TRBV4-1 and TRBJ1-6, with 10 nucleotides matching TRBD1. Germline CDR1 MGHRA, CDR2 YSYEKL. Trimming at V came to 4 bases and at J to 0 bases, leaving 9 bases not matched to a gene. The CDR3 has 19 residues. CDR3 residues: CASSPLRGQGSSYNSPLHF. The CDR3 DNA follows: TGCGCCAGCAGCCCCCTTCGGGGACAGGGGAGCTCCTATAATTCACCCCTCCACTTT.